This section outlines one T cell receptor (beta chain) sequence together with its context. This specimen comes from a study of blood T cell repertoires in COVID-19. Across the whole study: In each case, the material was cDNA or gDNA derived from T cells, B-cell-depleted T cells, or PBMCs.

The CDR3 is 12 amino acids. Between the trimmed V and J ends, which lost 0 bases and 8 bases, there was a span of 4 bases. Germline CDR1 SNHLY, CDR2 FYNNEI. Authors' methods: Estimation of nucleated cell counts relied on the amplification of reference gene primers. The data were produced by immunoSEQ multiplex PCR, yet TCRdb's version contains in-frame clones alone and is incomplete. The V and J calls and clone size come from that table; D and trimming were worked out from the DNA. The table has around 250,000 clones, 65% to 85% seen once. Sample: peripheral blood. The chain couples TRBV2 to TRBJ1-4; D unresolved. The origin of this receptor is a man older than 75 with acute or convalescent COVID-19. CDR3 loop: CASSEAREKLFF. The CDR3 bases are TGTGCCAGCAGTGAAGCGCGAGAAAAACTGTTTTTT.